This T cell receptor (beta chain) was profiled in a study of blood T cell repertoires in COVID-19. Profiled with immunoSEQ multiplex PCR; TCRdb holds only in-frame clones, not every one. Of 350,000 or so clones in the sample, around 86% are singletons; the top ten hold around 4.2%. The germline CDR1 and CDR2 sequences are MNHEY and SVGAGI. There are 13 residues in the CDR3. Germline trimming cut 6 bases from V and 5 bases from J; bases unmatched to any gene: 4. The TCR sequence derives from a woman between 40 and 55 years old with acute COVID-19. Sequenced input: PBMCs or T cells enriched from blood (not recorded which). V usage is TRBV6-5 and J usage is TRBJ1-2, with TRBD1 identical over 9 bases. CDR3 sequence (DNA): TGTGCCAGCAGAGACGACAGGGGGTATGGCTACACCTTC. Its protein product is CASRDDRGYGYTF.